This TCR beta chain was found in a study of Ad26.COV2.S vaccination and SARS-CoV-2 variants. Notes on the study in general: Researchers reported similar non-spike TCR breadth in vaccine and placebo recipients.

TCRdb's table, derived via immunoSEQ multiplex PCR, lists solely in-frame clones and lacks some. This sample has around 400,000 clones, with under 90% found just once. The CDR3 is made up of 16 amino acids. Germline CDR1 and CDR2: LNHDA and SQIVND (reference sequence). J lost 0 bases, V lost 7 bases, and 11 bases had no gene match. Specified treatment: 19 received Ad26.COV2.S at low or high dose, single or two shots; roughly five received placebo; per-sample allocation not given. It was on day 63 after the first vaccine or placebo injection that samples were taken. In the case of this clone: The antigen is not known.

The V call is TRBV19, the J call TRBJ1-1; 7 bases are a match to TRBD1. Sequencing used peripheral blood, obtained in a trial of Ad26.COV2.S vaccine versus placebo. This TCR derives from a person between 18 and 59 years old who received the Ad26.COV2.S COVID-19 vaccine or a placebo. In DNA form, the CDR3 reads TGTGCCAGTAAAATTGGGGCGGGACAGCTGAACACTGAAGCTTTCTTT. Amino acids: CASKIGAGQLNTEAFF.